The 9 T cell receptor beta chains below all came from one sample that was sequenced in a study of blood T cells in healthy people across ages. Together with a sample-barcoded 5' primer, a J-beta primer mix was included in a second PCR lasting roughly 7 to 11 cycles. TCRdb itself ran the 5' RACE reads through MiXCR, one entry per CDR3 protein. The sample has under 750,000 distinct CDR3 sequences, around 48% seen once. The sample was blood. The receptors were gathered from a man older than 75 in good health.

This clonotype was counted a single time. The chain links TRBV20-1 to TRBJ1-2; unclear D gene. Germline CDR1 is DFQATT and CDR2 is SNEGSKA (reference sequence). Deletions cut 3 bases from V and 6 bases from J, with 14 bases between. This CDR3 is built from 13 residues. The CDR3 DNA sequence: TGCAGTGCTAGCTTTGGGCGACTCGATGGCTACACCTTC. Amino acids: CSASFGRLDGYTF.

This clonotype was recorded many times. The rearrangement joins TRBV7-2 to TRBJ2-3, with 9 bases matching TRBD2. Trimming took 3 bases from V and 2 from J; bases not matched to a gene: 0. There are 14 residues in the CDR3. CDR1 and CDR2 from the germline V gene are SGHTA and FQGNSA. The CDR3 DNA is TGTGCCAGCAGCTTGGGACTAGCCACAGATACGCAGTATTTT. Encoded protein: CASSLGLATDTQYF.

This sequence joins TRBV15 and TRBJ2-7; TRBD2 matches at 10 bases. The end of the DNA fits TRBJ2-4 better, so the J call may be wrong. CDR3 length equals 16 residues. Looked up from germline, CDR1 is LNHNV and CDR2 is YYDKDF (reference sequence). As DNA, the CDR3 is TGTGCCACCAGCTCCCAAAAAGCGGGAGGGGGGAACATTCAGTACTTC. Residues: CATSSQKAGGGNIQYF.

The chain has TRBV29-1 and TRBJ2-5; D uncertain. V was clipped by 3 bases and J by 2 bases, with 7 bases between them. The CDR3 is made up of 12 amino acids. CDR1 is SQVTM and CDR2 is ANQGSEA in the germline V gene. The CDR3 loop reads CSVEDGQETQYF. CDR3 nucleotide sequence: TGCAGCGTTGAGGATGGGCAAGAGACCCAGTACTTC.

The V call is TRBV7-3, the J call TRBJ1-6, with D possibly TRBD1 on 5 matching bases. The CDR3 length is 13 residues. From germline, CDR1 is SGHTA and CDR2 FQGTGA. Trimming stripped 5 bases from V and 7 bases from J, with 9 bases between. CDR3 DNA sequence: TGTGCCAGCAGCCAACAGGTGAATTCACCCCTCCACTTT. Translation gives CASSQQVNSPLHF.

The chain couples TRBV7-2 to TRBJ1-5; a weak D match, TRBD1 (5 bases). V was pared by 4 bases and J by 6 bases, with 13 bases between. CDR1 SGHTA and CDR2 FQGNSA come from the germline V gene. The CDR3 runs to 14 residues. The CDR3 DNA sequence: TGTGCCAGCAGCTCGGGTCAGGGATTTCAGCCCCAGCATTTT. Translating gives CASSSGQGFQPQHF.

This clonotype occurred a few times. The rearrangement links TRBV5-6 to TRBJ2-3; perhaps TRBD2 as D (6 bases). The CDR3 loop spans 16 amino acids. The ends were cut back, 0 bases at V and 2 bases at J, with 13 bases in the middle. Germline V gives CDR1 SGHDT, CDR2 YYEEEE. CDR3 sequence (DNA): TGTGCCAGCAGCTTGGCCCCGCGGGGAGACACAGATACGCAGTATTTT. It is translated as CASSLAPRGDTDTQYF.

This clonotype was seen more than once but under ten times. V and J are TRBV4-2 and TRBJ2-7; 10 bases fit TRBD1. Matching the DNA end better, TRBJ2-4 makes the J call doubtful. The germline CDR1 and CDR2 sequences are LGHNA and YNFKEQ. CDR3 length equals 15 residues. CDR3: CASSPPGTGVDIQYF. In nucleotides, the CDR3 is TGTGCCAGCAGCCCCCCCGGGACAGGGGTTGACATTCAGTACTTC.

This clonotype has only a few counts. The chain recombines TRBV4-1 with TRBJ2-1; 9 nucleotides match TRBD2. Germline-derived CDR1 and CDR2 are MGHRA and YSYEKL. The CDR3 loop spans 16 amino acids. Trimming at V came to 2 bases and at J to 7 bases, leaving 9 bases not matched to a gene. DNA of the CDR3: TGCGCCAGCAGCCAAATAGCGGGGGTCACTGGGAATGAGCAGTTCTTC. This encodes CASSQIAGVTGNEQFF.